The clone carrying this T cell receptor (beta chain) showed up just once. This entry is derived from a study of Ad26.COV2.S vaccination and SARS-CoV-2 variants. Turning to the study itself: A COV1001 Ad26.COV2.S trial-arm participant provided the sample.

Libraries were prepared by immunoSEQ multiplex PCR; TCRdb keeps only in-frame clonotypes and omits some of them. Among about 480,000 clones listed, around 88% were seen once. Treatment meaning: around 19 received Ad26.COV2.S at low or high dose, single or two shots; a few received placebo; per-sample allocation not given. Day 63 after the first injection of vaccine or placebo was the sampling time. Boston supplied an adult donor aged 18-55 years. The CDR3 consists of 16 residues. CDR1 is MNHNY, CDR2 SVGAGI, per germline (reference sequence). The V and J ends lost 7 bases and 2 bases respectively, with 21 bases between them.

This receptor was obtained from a person between 18 and 65 years old who received the Ad26.COV2.S COVID-19 vaccine or a placebo. The chain is built from TRBV6-6 and TRBJ2-7, with a possible D match to TRBD2 (6 bases). The sample consisted of peripheral blood, taken in a trial of Ad26.COV2.S vaccine versus placebo. CDR3 nucleotides: TGTGCCAGCAACCCCGCGGGGTTGTCTTACACCTACGAGCAGTACTTC. This codes for CASNPAGLSYTYEQYF.